These T cell receptor beta chains were read from a single sample in a study of T cell clusters in autoimmune cytopenias. TCRdb reprocessed the multiplex PCR reads, with one entry per CDR3 protein and no DNA. The table for this sample gives about 5,500 distinct CDR3 sequences. This same sample was also taken into another study, of T cell repertoires in aging, cancer and after chemotherapy.

Sequenced sample: peripheral blood. Every receptor here comes from a human donor in good health. The CDR3 runs from the conserved cysteine through the conserved F or W. The listing skips clone size in some rows; elsewhere it reads once, few, many or a size class.

abundance	v_gene	j_gene	CDR3aa
medium-sized	TRBV6-5	TRBJ1-1	CASSSGRNTEAFF
.	TRBV12-3/TRBV12-4	TRBJ1-5	CASSLVVRSNQPQHF
.	TRBV15	TRBJ1-6	CATSRDGGLGGSPLHF
.	TRBV7-2	TRBJ1-2	CASSLDAGAHYGYTF
medium-sized	TRBV7-9	TRBJ2-5	CASSLSGQETQYF
.	TRBV4-2	TRBJ1-2	CASSQERLQPINYGYTF
medium-sized	TRBV30	TRBJ1-5	CAWSGSGGGNQPQHF
medium-sized	TRBV6-5	TRBJ1-5	CASSYSSKGGQPQHF
.	TRBV20-1	TRBJ2-3	CSAQEGTDTQYF
medium-sized	TRBV7-6	TRBJ2-1	CASSLAVQDWREQFF
.	TRBV7-6	TRBJ2-1	CASSLRDSGEQFF
medium-sized	TRBV6-1	TRBJ2-7	CASSESPGGRYEQYF